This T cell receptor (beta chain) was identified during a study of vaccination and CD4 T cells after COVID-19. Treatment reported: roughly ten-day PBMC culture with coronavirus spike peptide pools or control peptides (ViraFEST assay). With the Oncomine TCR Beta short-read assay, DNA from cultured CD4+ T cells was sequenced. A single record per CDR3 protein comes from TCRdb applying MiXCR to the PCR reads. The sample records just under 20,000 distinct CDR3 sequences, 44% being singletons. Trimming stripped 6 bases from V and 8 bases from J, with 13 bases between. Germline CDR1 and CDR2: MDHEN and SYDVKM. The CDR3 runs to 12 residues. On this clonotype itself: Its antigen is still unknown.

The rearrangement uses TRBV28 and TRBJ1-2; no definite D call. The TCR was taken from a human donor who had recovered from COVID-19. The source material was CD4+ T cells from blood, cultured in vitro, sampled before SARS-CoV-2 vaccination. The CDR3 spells CASSAPDMGYTF. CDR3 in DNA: TGTGCCAGCAGCGCCCCTGACATGGGCTACACCTTC.